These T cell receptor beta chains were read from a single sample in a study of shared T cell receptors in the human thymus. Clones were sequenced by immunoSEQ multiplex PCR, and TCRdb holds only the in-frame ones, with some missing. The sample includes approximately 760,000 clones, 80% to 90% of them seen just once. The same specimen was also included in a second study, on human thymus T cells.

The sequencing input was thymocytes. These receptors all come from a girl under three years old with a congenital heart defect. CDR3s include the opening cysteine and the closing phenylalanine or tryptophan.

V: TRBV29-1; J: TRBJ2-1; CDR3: CSVEDRRVTSGGYNEQFF
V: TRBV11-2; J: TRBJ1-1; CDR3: CASSLVRPNTEAFF
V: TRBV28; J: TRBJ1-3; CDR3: CASRLTGGDGNTIYF
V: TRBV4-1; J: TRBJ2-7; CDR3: CASSQERLDRDSYEQYF
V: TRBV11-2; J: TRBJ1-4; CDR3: CASSLGSGTVNEKLFF
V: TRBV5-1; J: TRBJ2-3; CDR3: CASRGLNNPPPSSTDTQYF
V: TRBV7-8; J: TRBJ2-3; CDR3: CASSLDLTPQDTQYF
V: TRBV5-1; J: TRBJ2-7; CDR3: CASSSTRSYEQYF
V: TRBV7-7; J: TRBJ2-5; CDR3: CASSLLGQGYRAEETQYF
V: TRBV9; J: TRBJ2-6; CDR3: CASSVVGTKVSGANVLTF
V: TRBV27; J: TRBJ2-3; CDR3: CASSHGLAGGDTQYF
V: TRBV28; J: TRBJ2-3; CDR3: CASSSASGGVADTQYF
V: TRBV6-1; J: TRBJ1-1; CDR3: CASSEAGRTEAFF
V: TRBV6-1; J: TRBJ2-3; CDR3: CASSERVSPSGNTDTQYF
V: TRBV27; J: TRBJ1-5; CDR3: CASSVGTGYQNQPQHF
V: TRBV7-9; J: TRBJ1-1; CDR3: CASSTGGSIEAFF
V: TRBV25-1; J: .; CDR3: CASRARDREPYEQYF
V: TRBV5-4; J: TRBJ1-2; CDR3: CASSDYRGNYGYTF
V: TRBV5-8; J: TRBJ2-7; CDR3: CASSATGAEQYF
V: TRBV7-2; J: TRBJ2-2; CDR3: CASSLVGTGTPTGELFF
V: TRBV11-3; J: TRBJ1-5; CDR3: CASSSRGPGPQHF
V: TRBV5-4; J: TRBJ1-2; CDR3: CASSLGGGQGDGYTF
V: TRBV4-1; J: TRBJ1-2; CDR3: CASSQAPQGHDYGYTF
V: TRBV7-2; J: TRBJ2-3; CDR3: CASSAPPGQSTDTQYF
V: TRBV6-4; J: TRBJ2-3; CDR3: CASSVSGGAGSSSADTQYF
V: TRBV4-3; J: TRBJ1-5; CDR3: CASSQDLLPGANQPQHF
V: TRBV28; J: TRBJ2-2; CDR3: CASSQKGALCTGELFF
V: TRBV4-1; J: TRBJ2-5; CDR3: CASSYRTPPETGPLGAQETQYF
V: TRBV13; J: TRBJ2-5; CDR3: CASSPRREREETQYF
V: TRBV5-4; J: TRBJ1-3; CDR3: CASSPSSGNTIYF
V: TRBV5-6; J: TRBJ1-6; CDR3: CASSLRQLYNSPLHF
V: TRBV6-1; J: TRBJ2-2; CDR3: CASSGTGPGELFF
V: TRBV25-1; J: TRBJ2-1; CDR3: CASRTNHSGGAFNEQFF
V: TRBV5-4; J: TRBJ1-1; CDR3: CASSLRTTGGRITEAFF